This T cell receptor beta chain appears in the sequencing data of a study of cytomegalovirus exposure and HLA in healthy donors. Study outcomes and limitations: In an earlier analysis, most TCR beta V segments were productive about 87% or about 30% of the time. A later analysis, which compared TCR beta chains of equal frequency, found the HLA-associated ones more clonally expanded. Reported findings show TCR beta sequences accurately forecast HLA-A and HLA-B alleles in most subjects.

The PCR used 60 Vbeta and 13 Jbeta primers. Source study methods: About 11 million shared chains were among the about 80 million unique TCR beta chains that a later analysis counted. Method: immunoSEQ multiplex PCR; TCRdb's copy keeps in-frame clones and lacks some. V and J calls plus clone size are reproduced from that table; the DNA served to infer D and trimming. The repertoire consists of some 150,000 clones, with approximately 88% occurring once and the leading ten covering approximately 1.4%. The CDR3 length is 14 residues. Germline V gene data show CDR1 as SEHNR and CDR2 as FQNEAQ (reference sequence). Regarding this clone: Its antigen is as yet unknown. The junction differs from germline at one of its ends, possibly a read error.

Sequenced input: PBMCs. The sequence derives from a woman aged 18-30 years in good health and CMV-seronegative. The rearrangement links TRBV7-9 to TRBJ1-1, with D perhaps TRBD1 (5 bases). The CDR3 DNA is TGTTCCAGCAGCTTAGGGGCGGGGGACACTGAAGCTTTCTTT. It is translated as CSSSLGAGDTEAFF. Together with reference TRBV7-9 and TRBJ1-1, the CDR3 gives the full variable domain: DTGVSQNPRHKITKRGQNVTFRCDPISEHNRLYWYRQTLGQGPEFLTYFQNEAQLEKSRLLSDRFSAERPKGSFSTLEIQRTEQGDSAMYLCSSSLGAGDTEAFFGQGTRLTVV.